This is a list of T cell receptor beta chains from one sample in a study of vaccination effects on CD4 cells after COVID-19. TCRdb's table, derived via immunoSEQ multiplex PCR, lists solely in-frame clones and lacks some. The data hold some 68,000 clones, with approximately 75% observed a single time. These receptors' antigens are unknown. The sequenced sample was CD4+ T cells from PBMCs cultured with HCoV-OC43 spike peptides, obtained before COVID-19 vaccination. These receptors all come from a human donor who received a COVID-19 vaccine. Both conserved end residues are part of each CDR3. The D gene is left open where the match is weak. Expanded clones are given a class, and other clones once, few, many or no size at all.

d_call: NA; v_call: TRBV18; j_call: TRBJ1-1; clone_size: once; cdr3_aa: CASSPFERTVLNTEAFF; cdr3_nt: TGTGCCAGCTCACCTTTCGAACGTACAGTGTTGAACACTGAAGCTTTCTTT
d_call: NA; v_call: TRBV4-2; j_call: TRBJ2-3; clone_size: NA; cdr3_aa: CASSQDWVGSSATQYF; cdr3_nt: TGTGCCAGCAGCCAAGATTGGGTCGGGAGCTCCGCCACGCAGTATTTT
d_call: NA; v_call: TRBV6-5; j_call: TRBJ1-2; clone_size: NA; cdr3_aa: CASSRQDVSYGYTF; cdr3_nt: TGTGCCAGCAGCAGACAGGACGTTTCCTATGGCTACACCTTC
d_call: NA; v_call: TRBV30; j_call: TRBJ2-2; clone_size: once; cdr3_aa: CAWSQIRGITGELFF; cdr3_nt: TGTGCCTGGAGTCAGATCCGGGGGATTACCGGGGAGCTGTTTTTT
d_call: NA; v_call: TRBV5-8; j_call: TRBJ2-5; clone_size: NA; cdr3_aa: CASSHRGTKETQYF; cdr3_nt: TGTGCCAGCAGCCACCGGGGGACCAAGGAGACCCAGTACTTC
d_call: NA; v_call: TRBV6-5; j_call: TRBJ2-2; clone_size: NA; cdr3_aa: CASSTGTMNTGELFF; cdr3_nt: TGTGCCAGCAGTACCGGGACAATGAACACCGGGGAGCTGTTTTTT
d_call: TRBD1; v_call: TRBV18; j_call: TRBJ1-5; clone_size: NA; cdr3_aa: CASSGQSNQPQHF; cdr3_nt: TGTGCCAGCTCGGGACAGAGCAATCAGCCCCAGCATTTT
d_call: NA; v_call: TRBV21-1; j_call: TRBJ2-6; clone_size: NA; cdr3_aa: CARKRNSGANVLTF; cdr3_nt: TGTGCCAGGAAACGAAACTCTGGGGCCAACGTCCTGACTTTT
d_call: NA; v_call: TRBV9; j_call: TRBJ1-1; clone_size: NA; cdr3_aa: CASSSRGNTEAFF; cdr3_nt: TGTGCCAGCAGCTCACGGGGAAACACTGAAGCTTTCTTT
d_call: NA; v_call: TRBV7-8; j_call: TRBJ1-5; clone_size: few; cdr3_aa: CASSLASFGGNQPQHF; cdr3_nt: TGTGCCAGCAGCTTAGCGTCATTTGGTGGCAATCAGCCCCAGCATTTT
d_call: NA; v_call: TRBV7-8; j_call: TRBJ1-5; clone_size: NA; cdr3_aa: CASSLMTDNQPQHF; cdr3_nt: TGTGCCAGCAGCTTAATGACAGACAATCAGCCCCAGCATTTT
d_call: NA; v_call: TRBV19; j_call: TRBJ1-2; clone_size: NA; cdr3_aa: CASSEEFYGYTF; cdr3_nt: TGTGCCAGTAGTGAGGAGTTCTATGGCTACACCTTC
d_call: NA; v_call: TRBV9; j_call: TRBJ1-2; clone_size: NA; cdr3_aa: CASSVQGSNYGYTF; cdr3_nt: TGTGCCAGCAGCGTCCAGGGGTCTAACTATGGCTACACCTTC
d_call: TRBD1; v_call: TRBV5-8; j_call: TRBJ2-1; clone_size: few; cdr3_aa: CASRLPGQVGNEQFF; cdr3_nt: TGTGCCAGCCGCTTGCCTGGACAGGTTGGGAATGAGCAGTTCTTC
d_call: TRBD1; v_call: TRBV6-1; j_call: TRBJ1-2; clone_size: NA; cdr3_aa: CASSDRTGGYGYTF; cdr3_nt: TGTGCCAGCAGTGATCGAACAGGGGGATATGGCTACACCTTC
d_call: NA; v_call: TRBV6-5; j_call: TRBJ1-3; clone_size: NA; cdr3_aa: CASSYSSGNTIYF; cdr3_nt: TGTGCCAGCAGTTATTCATCTGGAAACACCATATATTTT
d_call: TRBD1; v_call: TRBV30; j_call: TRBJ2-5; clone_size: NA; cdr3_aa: CAWSQGQEETQYF; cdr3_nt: TGTGCCTGGAGTCAGGGACAGGAAGAGACCCAGTACTTC
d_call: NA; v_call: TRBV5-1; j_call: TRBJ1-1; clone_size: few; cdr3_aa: CASSSISLPNTEAFF; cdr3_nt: TGCGCCAGCAGCTCCATCTCTTTACCGAACACTGAAGCTTTCTTT
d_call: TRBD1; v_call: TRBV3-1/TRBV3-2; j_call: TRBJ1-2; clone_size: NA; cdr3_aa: CASSQGLTGPLF; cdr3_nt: TGTGCCAGCAGCCAAGGCTTGACAGGGCCTCTCTTC
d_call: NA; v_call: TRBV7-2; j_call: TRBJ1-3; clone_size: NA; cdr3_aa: CASSRLGGNTIYF; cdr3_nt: TGTGCCAGCAGCCGTCTAGGCGGAAACACCATATATTTT
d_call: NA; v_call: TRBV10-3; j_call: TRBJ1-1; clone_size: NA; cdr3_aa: CAISERATNTEAFF; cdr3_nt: TGTGCCATCAGTGAACGGGCCACGAACACTGAAGCTTTCTTT
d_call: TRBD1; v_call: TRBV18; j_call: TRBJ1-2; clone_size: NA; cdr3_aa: CASSPGQHYGYTF; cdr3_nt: TGTGCCAGCTCACCGGGACAGCACTATGGCTACACCTTC
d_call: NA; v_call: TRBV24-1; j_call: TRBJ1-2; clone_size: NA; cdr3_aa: CATSDPGQGYTF; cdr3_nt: TGTGCCACCAGTGATCCAGGCCAGGGCTACACCTTC
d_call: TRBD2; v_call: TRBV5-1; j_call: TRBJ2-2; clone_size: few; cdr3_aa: CASMLAVTNTGELFF; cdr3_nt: TGCGCCAGCATGCTAGCGGTGACGAACACCGGGGAGCTGTTTTTT
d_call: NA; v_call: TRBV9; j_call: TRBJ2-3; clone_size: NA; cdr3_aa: CASSPGPTDTQYF; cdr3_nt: TGTGCCAGCAGCCCGGGACCCACAGATACGCAGTATTTT
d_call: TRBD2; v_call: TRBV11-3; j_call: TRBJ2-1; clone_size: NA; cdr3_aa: CASSRGLAGGLGNEQFF; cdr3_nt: TGTGCCAGCAGCCGCGGATTAGCGGGGGGGCTCGGCAATGAGCAGTTCTTC
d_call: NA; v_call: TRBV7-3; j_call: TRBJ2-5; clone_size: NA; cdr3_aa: CASSLSGQGETQYF; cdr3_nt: TGTGCCAGCAGCTTAAGTGGCCAGGGGGAGACCCAGTACTTC
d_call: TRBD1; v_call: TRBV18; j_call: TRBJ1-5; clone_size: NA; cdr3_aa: CASSRDRSQPQHF; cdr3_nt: TGTGCCAGCTCGCGGGACAGGAGTCAGCCCCAGCATTTT
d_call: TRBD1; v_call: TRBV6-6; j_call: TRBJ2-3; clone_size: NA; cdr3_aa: CASGQGTGTDTQYF; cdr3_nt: TGTGCCAGCGGACAGGGGACCGGCACAGATACGCAGTATTTT
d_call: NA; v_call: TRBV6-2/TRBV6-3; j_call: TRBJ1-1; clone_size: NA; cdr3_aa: CASSYNGGNTEAFF; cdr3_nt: TGTGCCAGCAGTTACAATGGGGGGAACACTGAAGCTTTCTTT
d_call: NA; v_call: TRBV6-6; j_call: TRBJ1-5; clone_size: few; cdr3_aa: CASSYLTGDNQPQHF; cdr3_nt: TGTGCCAGCAGTTACCTAACGGGAGACAATCAGCCCCAGCATTTT
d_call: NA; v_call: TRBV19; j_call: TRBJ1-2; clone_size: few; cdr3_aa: CASSPAFYGYTF; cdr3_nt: TGTGCCAGTAGTCCTGCCTTCTATGGCTACACCTTC
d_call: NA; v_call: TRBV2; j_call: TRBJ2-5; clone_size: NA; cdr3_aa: CASRLPRQGVAIEAQYF; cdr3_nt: TGTGCCAGCAGACTCCCAAGACAAGGAGTCGCAATTGAGGCCCAGTACTTC
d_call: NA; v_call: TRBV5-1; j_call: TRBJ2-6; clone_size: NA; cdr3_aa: CASSLTGSGANVLTF; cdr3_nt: TGCGCCAGCAGCTTAACAGGCTCTGGGGCCAACGTCCTGACTTTC
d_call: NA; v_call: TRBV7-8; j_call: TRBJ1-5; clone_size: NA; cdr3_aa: CASSLEVGASTYQPQHF; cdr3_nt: TGTGCCAGCAGCTTAGAAGTCGGGGCCAGTACGTATCAGCCCCAGCATTTT
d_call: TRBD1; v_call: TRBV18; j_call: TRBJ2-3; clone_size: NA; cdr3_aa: CASSELDRTSTDTQYF; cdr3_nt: TGTGCCAGCTCAGAATTGGACAGGACTAGCACAGATACGCAGTATTTT